Presented here are 30 T cell receptor beta chains from one specimen sequenced in a study of T cell changes during pregnancy in multiple sclerosis. Method: immunoSEQ multiplex PCR; TCRdb's copy keeps in-frame clones and lacks some. The table records fewer than 55,000 clones, approximately 90% of them present only once. The sequenced sample was peripheral blood, obtained in the first trimester of pregnancy. Receptors were obtained from a female donor with multiple sclerosis, enrolled in a pregnancy study.

The chain couples TRBV5-4 to TRBJ1-2; no definite D call. The germline gives CDR1 SGHNT, CDR2 YYREEE (reference sequence). CDR3 length equals 15 residues. The V gene lost 0 bases and the J gene lost 2 bases, with 11 bases spanning the gap. The CDR3 sequence is CASSLVTQRNYGYTF. The CDR3 nucleotides are TGTGCCAGCAGCTTGGTAACCCAGAGGAACTATGGCTACACCTTC.

This chain joins TRBV4-1 and TRBJ2-7, with TRBD1 matching over 10 bases. Germline CDR1 and CDR2: MGHRA and YSYEKL. The trim removed 5 bases at V and 5 bases at J, leaving 9 bases unmatched. The CDR3 is made up of 15 amino acids. The DNA for the CDR3 is TGCGCCAGCAGCACTCCGGGACAGGGGATCCACGAGCAGTACTTC. This translates into CASSTPGQGIHEQYF.

This clone was picked up one time. The chain employs TRBV2 and TRBJ2-2, with D possibly being TRBD2 (6 bases). V gave up 10 bases and J gave up 4 bases, with 13 bases separating them. The CDR3 loop spans 13 amino acids. From germline, CDR1 is SNHLY and CDR2 FYNNEI. The CDR3 sequence: CATTGDFTGELFF. The CDR3 DNA sequence: TGTGCCACCACGGGGGACTTCACCGGGGAGCTGTTTTTT.

The chain employs TRBV6-1 and TRBJ1-6, with D unclear. V was clipped by 3 bases and J by 8 bases, with 17 bases between them. CDR1 and CDR2 (germline): MNHNS, SASEGT. The CDR3 extends over 16 amino acids. The CDR3 sequence is CASSELKFSLDSPLHF. CDR3 bases: TGTGCCAGCAGTGAGTTGAAGTTCAGCCTAGATTCACCCCTCCACTTT.

The rearrangement links TRBV4-3 to TRBJ1-2, with D perhaps TRBD1 (5 bases). Germline V gene sequence: CDR1 LGHNA, CDR2 YSLEER. The CDR3 covers 15 residues. The germline V and J ends were trimmed by 6 bases and 1 base, with 15 bases remaining between them. The chain's CDR3 is CASSLVAGLNYGYTF. The CDR3 DNA reads TGCGCCAGCAGTCTGGTTGCAGGGCTTAACTATGGCTACACCTTC.

The chain couples TRBV5-6 to TRBJ2-3; D may be TRBD1 (6 bases). Trimming removed 4 bases from V and 4 bases from J, with 13 bases in between. This CDR3 contains 14 residues. Germline values: CDR1 SGHDT, CDR2 YYEEEE. The CDR3 region has the DNA TGTGCCAGCAGCGGGTCACGGACAGCAGATACGCAGTATTTT. Amino acids: CASSGSRTADTQYF. Complete variable domain (other parts from reference TRBV5-6 and TRBJ2-3): DAGVTQSPTHLIKTRGQQVTLRCSPKSGHDTVSWYQQALGQGPQFIFQYYEEEERQRGNFPDRFSGHQFPNYSSELNVNALLLGDSALYLCASSGSRTADTQYFGPGTRLTVL.

The J gene is TRBJ2-1, the V gene TRBV6-5; TRBD1 matches 11 bases. This CDR3 comprises 16 residues. Germline-derived CDR1 and CDR2 are MNHEY and SVGAGI. The junction had 6 bases not matched to a gene; V was cut back by 2 bases and J by 6 bases. CDR3 bases: TGTGCCAGCAGTTACCTGGACAGGGGGCCCCCCAATGAGCAGTTCTTC. Protein: CASSYLDRGPPNEQFF.

The V and J genes are TRBV5-4 and TRBJ1-1; D gene uncertain. V was clipped by 0 bases and J by 1 base, with 10 bases between them. The CDR3 has 15 amino acids. Per the germline V gene, CDR1 is SGHNT and CDR2 is YYREEE (reference sequence). This CDR3 reads CASSLGVAGNTEAFF. The CDR3, as DNA: TGTGCCAGCAGCTTGGGAGTCGCAGGGAACACTGAAGCTTTCTTT.

The chain uses TRBV2 and TRBJ2-6, with 7 bases that match TRBD1. This CDR3 is built from 17 residues. Unmatched junction bases numbered 17, after V lost 11 bases and J lost 4 bases. Germline V gives CDR1 SNHLY, CDR2 FYNNEI. The DNA of the CDR3 is TGTGCCTCCAAGGAAGGGGGCGGCTTGTGGGGGGCCAACGTCCTGACTTTC. It translates to CASKEGGGLWGANVLTF.

V is TRBV7-9 and J is TRBJ1-6, with 9 nucleotides matching TRBD1. Germline CDR1 and CDR2: SEHNR and FQNEAQ (reference sequence). V was pared by 8 bases and J by 9 bases, with 5 bases of the junction left unmatched. This CDR3 is built from 13 residues. CDR3: CASSRQGGSPLHF. The CDR3 bases are TGTGCCAGCTCTCGACAGGGGGGTTCACCCCTCCACTTT.

V is TRBV6-6 and J is TRBJ1-5, with TRBD1 as a possible D gene (5 bases). The CDR3 has 15 amino acids. The V end lost 6 bases, the J end lost 4 bases, and 16 bases lay between the germline ends. The germline V gene encodes CDR1 MNHNY and CDR2 SVGAGI (reference sequence). The CDR3, as DNA: TGTGCCAGCAGCCCCCCGGGGGGGGGTAATCAGCCCCAGCATTTT. Translating gives CASSPPGGGNQPQHF.

This sequence joins TRBV5-1 and TRBJ1-1; 8 positions match TRBD1. This CDR3 has 15 amino acids. J was trimmed by 5 bases and V by 4 bases; bases with no gene match: 10. From germline, CDR1 is SGHRS and CDR2 YFSETQ. In DNA form, the CDR3 reads TGCGCCAGCAGCACAAGACAGGGGTTGGTTACTGAAGCTTTCTTT. It codes for CASSTRQGLVTEAFF.

J is TRBJ1-2 and V is TRBV7-9, with D possibly TRBD1 on 6 matching bases. Germline CDR1 and CDR2: SEHNR and FQNEAQ (reference sequence). Trimming cost V 4 bases and J 3 bases, with 9 bases left between them. The CDR3 length is 13 residues. The CDR3 region is CASSWTEYYGYTF. The CDR3 DNA reads as TGTGCCAGCAGCTGGACAGAATACTATGGCTACACCTTC.

The chain uses TRBV7-2 and TRBJ2-3, with 7 bases lining up with TRBD2. CDR3 size: 16 residues. The germline CDR1 and CDR2 sequences are SGHTA and FQGNSA. Trimming cost V 5 bases and J 0 bases; bases outside gene matches: 8. The CDR3 here is CASSTRLAGSTDTQYF. The CDR3 nucleotides are TGTGCCAGCAGCACCCGACTAGCCGGGAGCACAGATACGCAGTATTTT.

This clone was seen a handful of times. At one end the junction does not follow the germline gene, possibly because of a read error. This rearrangement joins TRBV25-1 to TRBJ2-7; a weak D match, TRBD2 (7 bases). In germline, CDR1 is MGHDK, CDR2 SYGVNS. The CDR3 consists of 14 residues. CDR3 sequence: CASSVSGGHPRFVF. In DNA, the CDR3 is TGTGCCAGCAGTGTCTCGGGGGGACACCCTCGGTTCGTGTTC.

Remarks on this clone: Other DNA sequences of this sample code for an identical CDR3. The chain joins TRBV9 to TRBJ2-3, with no clear D. The germline V gene encodes CDR1 SGDLS and CDR2 YYNGEE. Trimming shortened V by 0 bases and J by 0 bases, and 5 bases separated the two germline ends. The CDR3 is made up of 14 amino acids. The CDR3 protein is CASSVGSSTDTQYF. The CDR3 region has the DNA TGTGCCAGCAGCGTAGGGAGTAGCACAGATACGCAGTATTTT.

The genes are TRBV4-1 and TRBJ1-2; D ambiguous. The CDR3 loop spans 15 amino acids. V was shortened by 1 base and J by 7 bases, with 16 bases between the two germline ends. From germline, CDR1 is MGHRA and CDR2 YSYEKL. CDR3 nucleotide sequence: TGCGCCAGCAGCCAAGGTGTTGCGGGTTATCGTGGCTACACCTTC. This sequence encodes CASSQGVAGYRGYTF.

This chain connects TRBV6-4 to TRBJ2-3, with TRBD2 matching over 12 bases. The germline CDR1 and CDR2 sequences are MRHNA and SNTAGT. The J segment lost 5 bases and the V segment lost 3 bases, leaving 3 bases of the junction unmatched. The CDR3 totals 15 residues. This CDR3 is CASSDLAGGLDTQYF. The CDR3 nucleotides are TGTGCCAGCAGTGATCTAGCGGGGGGGCTAGATACGCAGTATTTT.

The chain carries TRBV2 and TRBJ2-2; 9 nucleotides match TRBD1. Germline values: CDR1 SNHLY, CDR2 FYNNEI. CDR3 size: 15 residues. V was pared by 7 bases and J by 1 base, with 4 bases of the junction left unmatched. The CDR3 region is CASMGQGGNTGELFF. As DNA, the CDR3 is TGTGCCAGCATGGGACAGGGCGGGAACACCGGGGAGCTGTTTTTT.

The gene calls are TRBV27 and TRBJ1-6; no definite D call. CDR1 is MNHEY, CDR2 SMNVEV, per germline (reference sequence). V lost 5 bases and J lost 8, with 10 bases in between. The CDR3 runs to 13 residues. In nucleotides, the CDR3 is TGTGCCAGCAGTCCCCTCGAGGATTCACCCCTCCACTTT. It codes for CASSPLEDSPLHF.

The chain is built from TRBV4-3 and TRBJ2-1, with D perhaps matching TRBD2 (6 bases). The CDR3 is 16 residues long. CDR1 LGHNA and CDR2 YSLEER come from the germline V gene. The germline V and J ends were trimmed by 5 bases and 0 bases, with 14 bases remaining between them. The CDR3 DNA is TGCGCCAGCAGCTTCGGGAGCCAAAGCTCCTACAATGAGCAGTTCTTC. The encoded protein is CASSFGSQSSYNEQFF.

This rearrangement joins TRBV5-1 to TRBJ2-3; TRBD1 matches 7 bases. Germline V gene sequence: CDR1 SGHRS, CDR2 YFSETQ. The CDR3 consists of 15 residues. V lost 7 bases and J lost 2; bases outside the gene matches: 10. In DNA form, the CDR3 reads TGCGCCAGCCGGCCCCGGGACAGCCCCACAGATACGCAGTATTTT. Translated, it gives CASRPRDSPTDTQYF.

V and J are TRBV5-8 and TRBJ2-7, with 7 bases fitting TRBD2. The CDR3 contains 11 residues. The J segment lost 12 bases and the V segment lost 0 bases, leaving 3 bases of the junction unmatched. The germline V gene encodes CDR1 SGHTS and CDR2 YDEGEE. The CDR3 sequence: CASSLVGGTYF. DNA of the CDR3: TGTGCCAGCAGCTTGGTGGGGGGGACGTACTTC.

The J gene is TRBJ2-3, the V gene TRBV2; D is possibly TRBD2 (6 bases). Germline V CDR1 and CDR2: SNHLY, FYNNEI. The V end was cut by 7 bases, the J end by 3 bases, with 8 bases between. The CDR3 contains 12 residues. CDR3 coding DNA: TGTGCCAGCATGGGACTGACAGATACGCAGTATTTT. Protein product: CASMGLTDTQYF.

This chain joins TRBV27 and TRBJ2-3; 9 bases fit TRBD1. CDR1 MNHEY and CDR2 SMNVEV come from the germline V gene (reference sequence). V was clipped by 10 bases and J by 5 bases; unmatched bases: 10. The length of the CDR3 is 14 residues. The CDR3 loop is CATHRTGAIDTQYF. The CDR3 nucleotides read TGTGCCACCCATCGGACAGGGGCAATAGATACGCAGTATTTT.

This clone was detected once. The chain recombines TRBV5-4 with TRBJ2-1; D is perhaps TRBD2 (7 bases). Trimming stripped 2 bases from V and 4 bases from J, with 16 bases between. The CDR3 is 16 amino acids. Germline V gene data show CDR1 as SGHNT and CDR2 as YYREEE (reference sequence). The CDR3 bases are TGTGCCAGCAGCTTCCTCCGGGGGGCCGGGTACAATGAGCAGTTCTTC. It is translated as CASSFLRGAGYNEQFF.

The chain couples TRBV4-1 to TRBJ2-3; a weak D match, TRBD2 (5 bases). Per the germline V gene, CDR1 is MGHRA and CDR2 is YSYEKL. This CDR3 has 15 amino acids. Trimming removed 1 base at V and 4 bases at J, with 12 bases between. The DNA of the CDR3 is TGCGCCAGCAGCCAAGTGGCGGGTCTTGCAGATACGCAGTATTTT. Amino acids: CASSQVAGLADTQYF.

The chain is built from TRBV29-1 and TRBJ2-1; 7 nucleotides agree with TRBD1. Germline V gives CDR1 SQVTM, CDR2 ANQGSEA. J was trimmed by 7 bases and V by 7 bases; bases with no gene match: 7. The CDR3 extends over 12 amino acids. CDR3: CSANRGLNEQFF. In DNA, the CDR3 is TGCAGCGCAAACAGGGGCTTGAATGAGCAGTTCTTC.

The gene calls are TRBV5-1 and TRBJ2-1, with 8 bases identical to TRBD1. The J segment lost 7 bases and the V segment lost 4 bases, leaving 7 bases of the junction unmatched. The CDR3 is 14 amino acids. CDR1 is SGHRS, CDR2 YFSETQ, per germline. This CDR3 is CASSLRQGWNEQFF. CDR3 DNA sequence: TGCGCCAGCAGCCTACGACAGGGGTGGAATGAGCAGTTCTTC. The variable domain in full, with the rest retrieved from reference TRBV5-1 and TRBJ2-1, is KAGVTQTPRYLIKTRGQQVTLSCSPISGHRSVSWYQQTPGQGLQFLFEYFSETQRNKGNFPGRFSGRQFSNSRSEMNVSTLELGDSALYLCASSLRQGWNEQFFGPGTRLTVL.

Remarks on this clone: The junction departs from germline at one end; a sequencing error may be responsible. The chain recombines TRBV30 with TRBJ1-1; 10 nucleotides align to TRBD1. The CDR3 is 14 amino acids. CDR1 and CDR2 (germline): GTSNPN, SVGIG (reference sequence). The DNA of the CDR3 is TGTGCCTGGAGTGGACAGGGGGCGCTATCTGAGGCTTTCTTT. It translates to CAWSGQGALSEAFF.